This T cell receptor (beta chain) was observed in a study of shared clonotypes between healthy human individuals. Splitting of CD4+ cells produced CD45RA+ naive and CD45RA-negative memory subsets. Germline V gives CDR1 SGHTA, CDR2 FQGNSA. The V end lost 1 base, the J end lost 5 bases, and 8 bases lay between the germline ends. This CDR3 contains 14 residues. TCRdb's table, derived via immunoSEQ multiplex PCR, lists solely in-frame clones and lacks some. Of under 2,500,000 clones listed, approximately 96% are singletons. The sample consisted of naive CD4+ T cells sorted from blood. Subset indicated: CD45RA+ positively selected. The genes are TRBV7-2 and TRBJ1-4; D uncertain. The TCR originated in a man younger than 30 in good health. DNA of the CDR3: TGTGCCAGCAGCTTAGAATTTCGAAATGAAAAACTGTTTTTT. This translates into CASSLEFRNEKLFF. Full variable domain (rest looked up from reference TRBV7-2 and TRBJ1-4): GAGVSQSPSNKVTEKGKDVELRCDPISGHTALYWYRQSLGQGLEFLIYFQGNSAPDKSGLPSDRFSAERTGGSVSTLTIQRTQQEDSAVYLCASSLEFRNEKLFFGSGTQLSVL.